The 25 T cell receptor beta chains listed next were all sequenced from one sample in a study of blood T cell repertoires in COVID-19. Some clones are missing from TCRdb's copy, which holds only in-frame ones; the method was immunoSEQ multiplex PCR. The sample lists 120,000 to 150,000 clones, around 88% occurring once. Sequencing was done on a sample of peripheral blood. The receptors shown here come from a human donor in a cohort sampled during active COVID-19.

The CDR3 protein is CASSLTDTDTQYF. In nucleotides, the CDR3 is TGCGCCAGCAGCTTGACAGACACAGATACGCAGTATTTT. This chain connects TRBV5-1 to TRBJ2-3; D unresolved. The CDR3 is 13 residues long. Germline assignment: CDR1 SGHRS and CDR2 YFSETQ. Trimming removed 1 base from V and 2 bases from J, with 5 bases in between.

This chain joins TRBV5-6 and TRBJ2-5; TRBD2 matches 9 bases. The V gene end was trimmed by 0 bases and the J gene end by 1 base; junction bases not matched to a gene: 4. Germline assignment: CDR1 SGHDT and CDR2 YYEEEE. The CDR3 covers 16 residues. The CDR3 spells CASSLGLAGAQETQYF. In DNA form, the CDR3 reads TGTGCCAGCAGCTTGGGGTTAGCGGGGGCCCAAGAGACCCAGTACTTC. Based on the CDR3 plus reference TRBV5-6 and TRBJ2-5, the full variable domain is DAGVTQSPTHLIKTRGQQVTLRCSPKSGHDTVSWYQQALGQGPQFIFQYYEEEERQRGNFPDRFSGHQFPNYSSELNVNALLLGDSALYLCASSLGLAGAQETQYFGPGTRLLVL.

This clone is a singleton in its sample. V is TRBV18 and J is TRBJ2-1; TRBD2 matches 8 bases. The V gene end was trimmed by 2 bases and the J gene end by 14 bases; junction bases not matched to a gene: 8. The CDR3 is 13 amino acids. From germline, CDR1 is KGHSH and CDR2 LQKENI. The CDR3 bases are TGTGCCAGCTCACCAGGAGCGGGGGAGAGAAAGTTCTTC. It translates to CASSPGAGERKFF. Drawing the rest from reference TRBV18 and TRBJ2-1, the complete variable domain is NAGVMQNPRHLVRRRGQEARLRCSPMKGHSHVYWYRQLPEEGLKFMVYLQKENIIDESGMPKERFSAEFPKEGPSILRIQQVVRGDSAAYFCASSPGAGERKFFGPGTRLTVL.

The chain has TRBV7-2 and TRBJ1-2; D call uncertain. The CDR3 length is 12 residues. From germline, CDR1 is SGHTA and CDR2 FQGNSA. V was trimmed by 5 bases and J by 7 bases, leaving 11 bases between them. The CDR3 protein is CASSLGLFGYTF. Here the CDR3 DNA reads TGTGCCAGCAGCCTGGGCCTCTTTGGCTACACCTTC.

The J gene is TRBJ2-3, the V gene TRBV11-3; TRBD2 matches at 14 bases. Germline-derived CDR1 and CDR2 are SGHNT and YENEEA. The CDR3 runs to 18 residues. Trimming removed 3 bases from V and 3 bases from J; junction bases left unmatched: 8. The CDR3: CASSFFSGTSGGTDTQYF. The CDR3 DNA sequence: TGTGCCAGCAGCTTTTTCTCCGGGACTAGCGGGGGAACAGATACGCAGTATTTT.

This CDR3 is CASSPGAGQSEQYF. The CDR3 coding sequence is TGTGCCAGCTCACCTGGCGCAGGGCAATCCGAGCAGTACTTC. The chain joins TRBV18 to TRBJ2-7; possibly TRBD1 for D (5 bases). The V end lost 3 bases, the J end lost 6 bases, and 15 bases lay between the germline ends. Germline V gene sequence: CDR1 KGHSH, CDR2 LQKENI. CDR3 length: 14 amino acids.

The chain joins TRBV30 to TRBJ2-1; weak D call: TRBD1 (6 bases). CDR3 length equals 14 residues. V shed 5 bases and J shed 5 bases, with 16 bases lying between them. Germline lookup yields CDR1 GTSNPN and CDR2 SVGIG (reference sequence). The CDR3 DNA sequence: TGTGCCTGGGATCAGGGGAATAAAAACAATGAGCAGTTCTTC. Translating gives CAWDQGNKNNEQFF.

This chain uses TRBV3-1 (or the pseudogene TRBV3-2) with TRBJ2-7; a weak D match, TRBD2 (7 bases). Between the trimmed V and J ends, which lost 1 base and 5 bases, there was a span of 15 bases. Germline-derived CDR1 and CDR2 are LGHDT and YNNKEL (reference sequence). This CDR3 has 15 residues. CDR3 sequence: CASSQGEGGRHEQYF. CDR3 in DNA: TGTGCCAGCAGCCAAGGGGAGGGGGGGCGCCACGAGCAGTACTTC.

The table lists this clone with a few counts. The rearrangement links TRBV19 to TRBJ2-7; 7 nucleotides agree with TRBD1. V lost 5 bases to trimming and J lost 4 bases; unmatched junction nucleotides: 11. Germline V lookup: CDR1 LNHDA, CDR2 SQIVND (reference sequence). The CDR3 loop spans 15 amino acids. The CDR3 sequence is CASSSRQGNMYEQYF. CDR3 DNA sequence: TGTGCCAGTAGTTCCAGACAGGGAAACATGTACGAGCAGTACTTC. The full variable domain, completed using reference TRBV19 and TRBJ2-7, is DGGITQSPKYLFRKEGQNVTLSCEQNLNHDAMYWYRQDPGQGLRLIYYSQIVNDFQKGDIAEGYSVSREKKESFPLTVTSAQKNPTAFYLCASSSRQGNMYEQYFGPGTRLTVT.

The rearrangement uses TRBV6-6 and TRBJ1-2; TRBD1 matches 9 bases. The CDR3 loop spans 16 amino acids. Unmatched junction bases numbered 11, after V lost 6 bases and J lost 3 bases. CDR1 is MNHNY and CDR2 is SVGAGI in the germline V gene (reference sequence). CDR3 nucleotide sequence: TGTGCCAGCAGCCATACTTCCGGGACAGGGCACTATGGCTACACCTTC. Protein sequence: CASSHTSGTGHYGYTF.

This chain joins TRBV12-3 or TRBV12-4 and TRBJ1-2, with D maybe TRBD1 (6 bases). Trimming took off 3 bases at V and 2 bases at J, with 7 bases between the two ends. The CDR3 consists of 13 residues. This CDR3 is CASSLGANYGYTF. The CDR3 DNA is TGTGCCAGCAGTTTGGGGGCCAACTATGGCTACACCTTC.

Only one count was recorded for this clone. The chain employs TRBV5-4 and TRBJ2-5, with TRBD2 matching over 9 bases. This CDR3 has 15 amino acids. Germline CDR1 is SGHNT and CDR2 is YYREEE (reference sequence). CDR3 region: CALMIAGDGQETQYF. The CDR3 region has the DNA TGTGCGCTTATGATAGCGGGGGATGGGCAAGAGACCCAGTACTTC.

In DNA form, the CDR3 reads TGTGCCAGCACCAACGGGGGATATAATTCACCCCTCCACTTT. Translated: CASTNGGYNSPLHF. The chain links TRBV14 to TRBJ1-6, with D possibly TRBD1 on 5 matching bases. This CDR3 comprises 14 residues. Trimming removed 7 bases at V and 4 bases at J, with 11 bases between. Germline CDR1 reads SGHDN; CDR2 reads FVKESK.

J is TRBJ2-2 and V is TRBV5-8; TRBD1 agrees at 8 bases. Unmatched junction bases numbered 5, after V lost 5 bases and J lost 5 bases. The CDR3 has 14 amino acids. Germline V lookup: CDR1 SGHTS, CDR2 YDEGEE. The CDR3 region is CASRGTGWTGELFF. CDR3 bases: TGTGCCAGCAGGGGGACAGGCTGGACCGGGGAGCTGTTTTTT.

The rearrangement joins TRBV5-5 to TRBJ2-7, with D possibly matching TRBD2 (6 bases). The CDR3 runs 14 residues. V was trimmed by 6 bases and J by 3 bases, leaving 16 bases between them. CDR1 SGHKS and CDR2 YYEKEE come from the germline V gene (reference sequence). The CDR3 region has the DNA TGTGCCAGCAAGAGGGGCCGGGGGATCTACGAGCAGTACTTC. This codes for CASKRGRGIYEQYF.

This rearrangement joins TRBV6-5 to TRBJ1-5, with 8 bases identical to TRBD1. The CDR3 covers 15 residues. Trimming removed 2 bases from V and 12 bases from J; junction bases left unmatched: 12. Germline values: CDR1 MNHEY, CDR2 SVGAGI. The CDR3 loop is CASSYRGTGGINQHF. CDR3 DNA: TGTGCCAGCAGTTACCGGGGGACAGGTGGGATTAACCAGCATTTT.

The chain employs TRBV3-1 (or the pseudogene TRBV3-2) and TRBJ1-2; TRBD1 matches 7 bases. Germline assignment: CDR1 LGHDT and CDR2 YNNKEL (reference sequence). The CDR3 runs 14 residues. The V segment lost 3 bases and the J segment 5 bases; nucleotides outside the gene matches: 6. The CDR3: CASSHSDRVYGYTF. The CDR3 nucleotides read TGTGCCAGCAGCCACTCCGACAGGGTGTATGGCTACACCTTC.

The chain is built from TRBV27 and TRBJ2-7, with unresolved D. The CDR3 contains 14 residues. V was shortened by 1 base and J by 0 bases, with 7 bases between the two germline ends. Germline values: CDR1 MNHEY, CDR2 SMNVEV (reference sequence). The chain's CDR3 is CASSLYRGSYEQYF. The CDR3 DNA reads as TGTGCCAGCAGTTTATACCGAGGCTCCTACGAGCAGTACTTC.

The chain has TRBV30 and TRBJ1-2; tentatively, D is TRBD1 (6 bases). V shed 2 bases and J shed 7 bases, with 14 bases lying between them. In germline, CDR1 is GTSNPN, CDR2 SVGIG (reference sequence). CDR3 size: 13 residues. As DNA, the CDR3 is TGTGCCTGGAGTTCATCAGGGGCGGGTGGCTACACCTTC. Translating gives CAWSSSGAGGYTF.

This chain joins TRBV29-1 and TRBJ2-5; 7 nucleotides line up with TRBD2. This CDR3 has 13 residues. The J segment lost 5 bases and the V segment lost 4 bases, leaving 7 bases of the junction unmatched. Germline CDR1 and CDR2: SQVTM and ANQGSEA. This CDR3 is CSVVLGGAETQYF. CDR3 in DNA: TGCAGCGTTGTTCTGGGAGGGGCGGAGACCCAGTACTTC. The variable domain in full, with the rest retrieved from reference TRBV29-1 and TRBJ2-5, is SAVISQKPSRDICQRGTSLTIQCQVDSQVTMMFWYRQQPGQSLTLIATANQGSEATYESGFVIDKFPISRPNLTFSTLTVSNMSPEDSSIYLCSVVLGGAETQYFGPGTRLLVL.

The V and J genes are TRBV4-1 and TRBJ2-7, with TRBD2 matching over 14 bases. V dropped 0 bases and J dropped 12; count of bases not matched to a gene: 10. The CDR3 spans 16 residues. CDR1 is MGHRA, CDR2 YSYEKL, per germline. CDR3 nucleotides: TGCGCCAGCAGCCAAGACCCCGGGACTAGCGGGGGAACGATGTACTTC. Its translation is CASSQDPGTSGGTMYF.

V gene TRBV7-2 combines with J gene TRBJ2-5; 11 bases map to TRBD2. Germline lookup yields CDR1 SGHTA and CDR2 FQGNSA. V lost 5 bases and J lost 3; bases outside the gene matches: 11. The CDR3 covers 17 residues. In DNA, the CDR3 is TGTGCCAGCAGCCGGTACTTGGGACTAGCGGATAAAGAGACCCAGTACTTC. Protein product: CASSRYLGLADKETQYF.

This chain links TRBV5-1 with TRBJ2-2; 8 bases line up with TRBD1. In germline, CDR1 is SGHRS, CDR2 YFSETQ. CDR3 length: 15 amino acids. V lost 5 bases to trimming and J lost 5 bases; unmatched junction nucleotides: 8. CDR3 sequence reads: CASSQAGGPTGELFF. CDR3 sequence (DNA): TGCGCCAGCAGTCAAGCAGGGGGCCCAACCGGGGAGCTGTTTTTT.

The rearrangement uses TRBV10-3 and TRBJ1-1; D is possibly TRBD1 (5 bases). This CDR3 spans 15 amino acids. Between the trimmed V and J ends, which lost 0 bases and 0 bases, there was a span of 8 bases. Germline assignment: CDR1 ENHRY and CDR2 SYGVKD. CDR3 bases: TGTGCCATCAGTGAGTCAGGACACCTGAACACTGAAGCTTTCTTT. Residues: CAISESGHLNTEAFF.

The chain recombines TRBV29-1 with TRBJ2-2; D remains unclear. With 7 bases removed from V and 4 bases from J, the gap between germline ends came to 13 bases. The CDR3 covers 13 residues. The V gene's germline CDR1 is SQVTM and CDR2 ANQGSEA. Here the CDR3 DNA reads TGCAGCGCCGAAAACATTCGCACCGGGGAGCTGTTTTTT. It encodes CSAENIRTGELFF.